A single T cell receptor (beta chain) is shown here with its context. Its antigen is currently not known. No much larger clone exists at a distance of one base, and base qualities are not known. The CDR3, cysteine through phenylalanine, is 13 amino acids long. Left in the record is the CDR3 DNA by itself, 39 bases read in frame from the first base. The germline V gene (reference sequence) gives CDR1 as GTSNPN and CDR2 as SVGIG. V ends up 5 bases short and J 2 bases short, with an unmatched junction base count of 0. These data originate in a study of blood T cell repertoires in COVID-19 (dated by TCRdb to the early 2020s). Regarding the study in general: The collaborator samples originated in the United States, Italy and Spain and spanned the acute and convalescent phases of COVID-19. The dataset comprised deeply sampled blood TCRbeta repertoires from subjects exposed to, actively infected with, or recovered from COVID-19. The material from the prospective study consisted of cDNA or gDNA derived from T cells, B-cell-depleted T cells, or PBMCs. Samples were obtained from the ongoing ImmuneRACE study (first 160 participants) and from approximately 1,200 subjects provided by 6 global collaborators. A freely available public database, intended as a resource for researchers studying the immune response to SARS-CoV-2, is where the repertoires were released. A de-identified subject ID, COVID-19 status, age in years and sex were almost always included in the sample metadata. Where available, HLA class I and class II types were taken from metadata supplied by the sample provider and were not determined by assay-based typing.

TCRbeta CDR3 regions were amplified from genomic DNA using the immunoSEQ Assay, a bias-controlled multiplex PCR. Per the source publication's procedure: Within the assay, amplification of reference gene primers was used to estimate how many nucleated cells each sample contained. To quantify the absolute abundance of each unique TCRbeta CDR3 rearrangement, sequence reads were collapsed and filtered. For each sample, productive Simpson clonality was calculated by taking the square root of Simpson's diversity index across productive rearrangements. TCRdb mirrors the immuneACCESS table, restricted to in-frame sequences. Some clones are absent from its copies; in checked studies, under half trace to an unresolved V gene, and the reason for the others is unknown. V and J calls and clone size are those listed in that table; D and trimming were worked out from the DNA. The sample has about 130,000 clones on record, 84% of them singletons. The ten largest clonotypes hold over 10% of the sample.

Findings and caveats that apply to the study as a whole: Clinical and demographic metadata were provided uncurated, with the amount varying by source and participant.

Whole blood was collected in K2EDTA tubes by collaborating institutions according to the institutions' own protocols. For TCRbeta analysis, collaborators shipped samples as frozen whole blood, isolated PBMCs, or DNA extracted from either of those sample types. The receptor's source is a human donor in a cohort sampled during active COVID-19. This chain is built from TRBV30 and TRBJ2-7; 13 of the junction bases match TRBD2. Sequenced material: peripheral blood. The DNA is as follows: TGTGCCTGGGGGACTAGCGGGGCCTACGAGCAGTACTTC. It translates as CAWGTSGAYEQYF.